What follows are 13 T cell receptor beta chains derived from one specimen sequenced in a study of shared clonotypes between healthy human individuals (dated by TCRdb to the early 2020s). Library creation used the immunoSEQ multiplex PCR assay. This immuneACCESS table, as held by TCRdb, lists in-frame sequences with V and J called but not all clones. Of the missing ones, under half trace to an unresolved V gene in checked studies; the others have no known cause. The sample profile shows about 820,000 clones; 90% to 95% of them were found once. The ten largest make up less than 25% of the sample. CD8 naive samples consisted of CD45RO-negative cells that were positively selected for CCR7, yielding a CD45RA+CCR7+ population without TemRA cells. The specimen was naive CD8+ T cells sorted from blood. In light of the paper, this sample's cell subset or site label describes: CD45RA+CCR7+. These receptor sequences come from a man aged 30-40 years in good health.

This clone was observed a single time. The V gene is TRBV27, the J gene TRBJ2-7; TRBD2 matches at 7 bases. Trimming cost V 7 bases and J 0 bases; bases outside gene matches: 12. CDR1 and CDR2 (germline): MNHEY, SMNVEV (reference sequence). The CDR3 is 16 amino acids. CDR3: CASTGSTGGRSYEQYF. DNA of the CDR3: TGTGCCAGCACAGGGTCAACGGGAGGCCGCTCCTACGAGCAGTACTTC.

The chain joins TRBV5-1 to TRBJ1-5, with 9 bases aligning to TRBD1. V trimming: 0 bases; J trimming: 0 bases; junction bases outside the gene matches: 13. The CDR3 is 20 amino acids. CDR1 is SGHRS and CDR2 is YFSETQ in the germline V gene. CDR3 region: CASSLGEGQGGAYSNQPQHF. In DNA form, the CDR3 reads TGCGCCAGCAGCTTGGGAGAGGGACAGGGCGGTGCATATAGCAATCAGCCCCAGCATTTT.

The CDR3 DNA sequence: TGTGCCAGCAGCCAATGGAAGGGCGGGGGCTACGAGCAGTACTTC. Its translation is CASSQWKGGGYEQYF. This chain joins TRBV4-2 and TRBJ2-7; 7 bases agree with TRBD2. The J segment lost 3 bases and the V segment lost 2 bases, leaving 7 bases of the junction unmatched. The CDR3 sequence is 15 residues long. Germline V CDR1 and CDR2: LGHNA, YNFKEQ.

The rearrangement links TRBV27 to TRBJ2-7; possible D gene TRBD2, 6 bases. The V end was cut by 8 bases, the J end by 2 bases, with 13 bases between. In germline, CDR1 is MNHEY, CDR2 SMNVEV (reference sequence). The CDR3 is 13 residues long. CDR3 loop: CASGFGGPYEQYF. The DNA of the CDR3 is TGTGCCAGCGGATTCGGGGGTCCCTACGAGCAGTACTTC.

The chain combines TRBV19 with TRBJ1-1; D perhaps matches TRBD1 (5 bases). The germline V gene has CDR1 LNHDA and CDR2 SQIVND (reference sequence). The CDR3 is made up of 13 amino acids. Between the trimmed V and J ends, which lost 5 bases and 6 bases, there was a span of 13 bases. CDR3 nucleotide sequence: TGTGCCAGTAGTCAGGGTGGGGATCCTGAAGCTTTCTTT. Translated, it gives CASSQGGDPEAFF.

The gene calls are TRBV11-2 and TRBJ2-7, with 7 positions matching TRBD1. V gave up 6 bases and J gave up 5 bases; unmatched junction bases: 4. This CDR3 region has 12 residues. Germline loops: CDR1 SGHAT, CDR2 FQNNGV. CDR3 DNA: TGTGCCAGCAGTAACAGGGGCGACGAGCAGTACTTC. Translated: CASSNRGDEQYF.

There are a few counts of this clone. The V call is TRBV19, the J call TRBJ1-5; 9 nucleotides align to TRBD1. The germline CDR1 and CDR2 sequences are LNHDA and SQIVND (reference sequence). V was pared by 8 bases and J by 2 bases, with 7 bases of the junction left unmatched. The CDR3 totals 15 residues. CDR3 bases: TGTGCCAGTGATGACAGGGGGAAGGGCAATCAGCCCCAGCATTTT. Translating gives CASDDRGKGNQPQHF.

The chain links TRBV27 to TRBJ2-7; perhaps D is TRBD1 or TRBD2 (5 bases each). V lost 7 bases to trimming and J lost 0 bases, with 13 bases between them. Germline V CDR1 and CDR2: MNHEY, SMNVEV (reference sequence). The CDR3 runs to 14 residues. The chain's CDR3 is CASKLRDGSYEQYF. CDR3 sequence (DNA): TGTGCCAGCAAACTAAGGGACGGCTCCTACGAGCAGTACTTC.

This clone appeared a few times. Other DNA sequences in the sample encode the same CDR3. The chain couples TRBV2 to TRBJ1-2; the match to TRBD1 covers 7 bases. Trimming took 6 bases from V and 5 from J; bases not matched to a gene: 3. The germline V gene encodes CDR1 SNHLY and CDR2 FYNNEI. The CDR3 consists of 12 residues. CDR3 nucleotides: TGTGCCAGCAGGGGGACAGTTTATGGCTACACCTTC. It translates to CASRGTVYGYTF.

The rearrangement joins TRBV14 to TRBJ2-1; D ambiguous. Germline-derived CDR1 and CDR2 are SGHDN and FVKESK. This CDR3 has 13 amino acids. Trimming took 0 bases from V and 8 from J, leaving 8 bases between them. In nucleotides, the CDR3 is TGTGCCAGCAGCCAAGATGGGTGGGATGAGCAGTTCTTC. As protein: CASSQDGWDEQFF.

The rearrangement links TRBV28 to TRBJ2-1, with 10 bases identical to TRBD2. This CDR3 spans 14 amino acids. The germline V gene has CDR1 MDHEN and CDR2 SYDVKM. V lost 3 bases and J lost 10; bases outside the gene matches: 6. CDR3 DNA: TGTGCCAGCAGTTTTACTAGCGGGAATCGGGAGCAGTTCTTC. Translation gives CASSFTSGNREQFF.

The chain links TRBV15 to TRBJ1-5; D unclear. The CDR3 extends over 16 amino acids. Trimming left V 1 base short and J 1 base short, with 11 bases between. The germline V gene has CDR1 LNHNV and CDR2 YYDKDF (reference sequence). In DNA form, the CDR3 reads TGTGCCACCAGCAGAGTTTCTTGGGCCAGCAATCAGCCCCAGCATTTT. Amino acid sequence: CATSRVSWASNQPQHF.

The V call is TRBV7-9, the J call TRBJ2-5; 10 bases are shared with TRBD1. With V trimmed by 4 bases and J by 4 bases, 9 bases remained unmatched. CDR3 length equals 16 residues. Germline V gene lookup returns CDR1 SEHNR and CDR2 FQNEAQ (reference sequence). CDR3 loop: CASSSYTGQGRETQYF. The CDR3 region has the DNA TGTGCCAGCAGCTCATACACGGGACAGGGGAGAGAGACCCAGTACTTC.